Listed here are 30 T cell receptor beta chains from one sample, sequenced in a study of T-cell memory formation after mild COVID-19. A single record per CDR3 protein comes from TCRdb applying MiXCR to the 5' RACE reads. The table shows about 62,000 distinct CDR3 sequences, with 9.3% occurring only once. Sequenced material: PBMCs or a T cell subset sorted from them (not recorded which). The receptors originated from a young man who had mild COVID-19 (a few samples of this study predate the infection). Cell type and time point are not known.

This clonotype was seen a handful of times. The chain combines TRBV20-1 with TRBJ2-7, with 8 positions matching TRBD1. Trimming cost V 5 bases and J 2 bases; bases outside gene matches: 5. The V gene's germline CDR1 is DFQATT and CDR2 SNEGSKA (reference sequence). CDR3 length: 13 amino acids. The CDR3: CSAPGTGPYEQYF. CDR3 DNA: TGCAGTGCTCCCGGGACAGGCCCCTACGAGCAGTACTTC.

This clonotype has more than one count but fewer than ten. The V call is TRBV4-3, the J call TRBJ2-5; TRBD1 matches at 8 bases. V was clipped by 3 bases and J by 4 bases; unmatched bases: 7. This CDR3 contains 15 residues. The germline gives CDR1 LGHNA, CDR2 YSLEER. The CDR3 DNA reads as TGCGCCAGCAGCCAGTCGACAGGGGAGCGAGAGACCCAGTACTTC. It yields the protein CASSQSTGERETQYF.

This clonotype has just a few counts. The rearrangement joins TRBV5-1 to TRBJ2-1; possible D gene TRBD1, 6 bases. The V gene's germline CDR1 is SGHRS and CDR2 YFSETQ. The CDR3 is 14 amino acids. V lost 2 bases to trimming and J lost 5 bases, with 11 bases between them. The CDR3 coding sequence is TGCGCCAGCAGCTTAAGGCAGGGGAACAATGAGCAGTTCTTC. This encodes CASSLRQGNNEQFF.

In this sample, this clonotype turned up many times. This sequence joins TRBV20-1 and TRBJ2-7, with TRBD1 identical over 9 bases. CDR1 and CDR2 (germline): DFQATT, SNEGSKA (reference sequence). The length of the CDR3 is 15 residues. Losses at the gene ends were 3 bases for V and 4 bases for J; bases not matched to a gene: 10. The CDR3 coding sequence is TGCAGTGCTAGCCTCCCGGGACAGGGCGCGTACGAGCAGTACTTC. Its translation: CSASLPGQGAYEQYF.

This chain connects TRBV6-2 or TRBV6-3 to TRBJ2-7; D possibly uses TRBD1 or TRBD2 (5 bases each). Trimming removed 7 bases from V and 5 bases from J, with 12 bases in between. The CDR3 is 12 amino acids. The germline V gene encodes CDR1 MNHEY and CDR2 SVGEGT. DNA for the CDR3: TGTGCCAGCACCTCAGGGAGCCACGAGCAGTACGTC. This gives the protein CASTSGSHEQYV.

This sequence joins TRBV4-3 and TRBJ2-5; tentative D call: TRBD1 (5 bases). Between the trimmed V and J ends, which lost 4 bases and 4 bases, there was a span of 16 bases. This CDR3 comprises 15 residues. CDR1 LGHNA and CDR2 YSLEER come from the germline V gene. This chain's CDR3 is CASSRSSSRVETQYF. CDR3 DNA sequence: TGCGCCAGCAGCCGGAGCTCGAGCAGGGTAGAGACCCAGTACTTC.

This clonotype was recorded a few times. This chain uses TRBV28 with TRBJ1-6, with 7 bases fitting TRBD1. CDR3 length: 14 residues. Looked up from germline, CDR1 is MDHEN and CDR2 is SYDVKM. Losses at the gene ends were 6 bases for V and 7 bases for J; bases not matched to a gene: 6. Here the CDR3 DNA reads TGTGCCAGCAGACAGGGGAGGAAGAATTCACCCCTCCACTTT. Its translation is CASRQGRKNSPLHF.

The chain is built from TRBV25-1 and TRBJ2-1; TRBD2 agrees at 10 bases. The length of the CDR3 is 16 residues. Germline assignment: CDR1 MGHDK and CDR2 SYGVNS. V dropped 2 bases and J dropped 5; count of bases not matched to a gene: 6. The DNA for the CDR3 is TGTGCCAGCAGTGAACCCCCTAGCGGGGGTCACAATGAGCAGTTCTTC. Its protein product is CASSEPPSGGHNEQFF. The whole variable domain, remainder taken from reference TRBV25-1 and TRBJ2-1, is EADIYQTPRYLVIGTGKKITLECSQTMGHDKMYWYQQDPGMELHLIHYSYGVNSTEKGDLSSESTVSRIRTEHFPLTLESARPSHTSQYLCASSEPPSGGHNEQFFGPGTRLTVL.

The chain carries TRBV6-6 and TRBJ1-1; 7 positions match TRBD1. Germline CDR1 is MNHNY and CDR2 is SVGAGI (reference sequence). With 5 bases clipped from V and 4 bases from J, the junction kept 10 bases outside the gene matches. The CDR3 is made up of 15 amino acids. This CDR3 reads CASSGVGQERTEAFF. CDR3 coding DNA: TGTGCCAGCAGTGGCGTTGGACAGGAGCGCACTGAAGCTTTCTTT.

This clonotype was seen repeatedly, ten times or more. The V and J genes are TRBV4-1 and TRBJ2-3; no clear D. The CDR3 length is 16 residues. Germline V CDR1 and CDR2: MGHRA, YSYEKL. V was trimmed by 0 bases and J by 2 bases, leaving 12 bases between them. The CDR3 bases are TGCGCCAGCAGCCAAGAGGGCGCCCCATCCACAGATACGCAGTATTTT. It yields the protein CASSQEGAPSTDTQYF.

The sample holds many counts of this clonotype. The J gene is TRBJ2-1, the V gene TRBV7-6; D gene ambiguous. This CDR3 spans 11 amino acids. Germline V lookup: CDR1 SGHVS, CDR2 FNYEAQ. Between the trimmed V and J ends, which lost 2 bases and 13 bases, there was a span of 9 bases. As DNA, the CDR3 is TGTGCCAGCAGCTTACTTGGTGTTCAGTTCTTC. Residues: CASSLLGVQFF.

The chain carries TRBV9 and TRBJ2-5; possibly TRBD1 or TRBD2 for D (6 bases each). The germline V and J ends were trimmed by 0 bases and 5 bases, with 11 bases remaining between them. CDR3 length equals 14 residues. Germline-derived CDR1 and CDR2 are SGDLS and YYNGEE. The CDR3 DNA follows: TGTGCCAGCAGCGTAGGGGGGGCTTACGAGACCCAGTACTTC. This sequence encodes CASSVGGAYETQYF.

The CDR3, as DNA: TGTGCCAGCAGCCAAGCACCTGGGGCAGGAAAAGATACGCAGTATTTT. This codes for CASSQAPGAGKDTQYF. The chain uses TRBV11-2 and TRBJ2-3; TRBD1 is a possible D gene (5 bases). Germline V gene sequence: CDR1 SGHAT, CDR2 FQNNGV. V lost 5 bases and J 5 bases, leaving 20 bases between the germline ends. There are 16 residues in the CDR3.

The CDR3 DNA sequence: TGTGCCAGCAGCTCGCAGGGGGCGAGTGGAAACACCATATATTTT. Translation: CASSSQGASGNTIYF. J is TRBJ1-3 and V is TRBV7-2, with 8 bases that match TRBD1. Germline CDR1 is SGHTA and CDR2 is FQGNSA. The ends lost 4 bases at V and 3 bases at J; junction bases unmatched: 5. CDR3 size: 15 residues.

V usage is TRBV5-1 and J usage is TRBJ1-5; 10 bases match TRBD1. CDR3 size: 15 residues. Germline CDR1 and CDR2: SGHRS and YFSETQ. J lost 6 bases, V lost 4 bases, and 7 bases had no gene match. As DNA, the CDR3 is TGCGCCAGCAGCCCAGGACAGGGGGGAGGTCAGCCCCAGCATTTT. This gives the protein CASSPGQGGGQPQHF.

The V and J genes are TRBV6-6 and TRBJ1-4, with a weak D call TRBD1 (6 bases). Between the trimmed V and J ends, which lost 5 bases and 4 bases, there was a span of 14 bases. The CDR3 length is 15 residues. The germline V gene encodes CDR1 MNHNY and CDR2 SVGAGI (reference sequence). CDR3 protein: CASSTPTGGNEKLFF. CDR3 sequence (DNA): TGTGCCAGCAGTACCCCGACAGGTGGTAATGAAAAACTGTTTTTT.

This clonotype turned up a few times. The V and J genes are TRBV29-1 and TRBJ1-5; D perhaps matches TRBD1 (6 bases). The V gene's germline CDR1 is SQVTM and CDR2 ANQGSEA. Trimming shortened V by 7 bases and J by 0 bases, and 13 bases separated the two germline ends. This CDR3 comprises 14 residues. CDR3 nucleotides: TGCAGCGCTGCGACAGGTAATAGCAATCAGCCCCAGCATTTT. This gives the protein CSAATGNSNQPQHF.

This clonotype was observed a few times. This chain connects TRBV28 to TRBJ1-6, with D unresolved. V was trimmed by 10 bases and J by 0 bases, leaving 7 bases between them. The CDR3 is 13 amino acids. The germline CDR1 and CDR2 sequences are MDHEN and SYDVKM. CDR3 protein: CAIQDSYNSPLHF. The CDR3 nucleotides are TGTGCCATCCAGGACTCCTATAATTCACCCCTCCACTTT.

This clonotype has more than one count but fewer than ten. V usage is TRBV9 and J usage is TRBJ2-3, with no clear D. CDR3 length equals 16 residues. Per germline, CDR1 SGDLS and CDR2 YYNGEE. V was shortened by 3 bases and J by 0 bases, with 14 bases between the two germline ends. CDR3 DNA sequence: TGTGCCAGCAGCGCCGGTTTGGACCCTAGCACAGATACGCAGTATTTT. Translated: CASSAGLDPSTDTQYF.

Turning to this clonotype: Given a much more abundant clone one base away, this may be a read error. The chain is built from TRBV20-1 and TRBJ2-7; no reliable D call. CDR1 and CDR2 from the germline V gene are DFQATT and SNEGSKA (reference sequence). V was trimmed by 1 base and J by 3 bases, leaving 10 bases between them. The CDR3 contains 13 residues. CDR3 in DNA: TGCAGTGCTAGAGGCCCATCCGACTACGAGCAGTACTTC. This gives the protein CSARGPSDYEQYF.

V usage is TRBV6-1 and J usage is TRBJ1-1; D possibly corresponds to TRBD1 (5 bases). The CDR3 has 14 residues. V lost 2 bases, J lost 0 bases, and 7 bases lay in between. Germline loops: CDR1 MNHNS, CDR2 SASEGT. The CDR3 reads CASSETGMNTEAFF. CDR3 sequence (DNA): TGTGCCAGCAGTGAAACAGGAATGAACACTGAAGCTTTCTTT.

The chain employs TRBV20-1 and TRBJ1-5; 7 bases align to TRBD1. Germline V gene data show CDR1 as DFQATT and CDR2 as SNEGSKA (reference sequence). The CDR3 extends over 13 amino acids. V dropped 6 bases and J dropped 10; count of bases not matched to a gene: 12. Here the CDR3 reads CSATTGTAFPQHF. The CDR3 DNA reads TGCAGTGCAACAACCGGGACAGCCTTCCCCCAGCATTTT.

The sample holds a few counts of this clonotype. The chain uses TRBV20-1 and TRBJ2-7; D unresolved. CDR1 and CDR2 (germline): DFQATT, SNEGSKA (reference sequence). The germline V and J ends were trimmed by 4 bases and 1 base, with 14 bases remaining between them. This CDR3 has 14 amino acids. The CDR3 is CSAIDPGPSYEQYF. The CDR3 nucleotides read TGCAGTGCTATAGACCCCGGTCCTTCCTACGAGCAGTACTTC.

This chain connects TRBV5-4 to TRBJ2-6; the D is unclear. The CDR3 covers 15 residues. Germline V CDR1 and CDR2: SGHNT, YYREEE (reference sequence). V lost 1 base and J lost 0, with 5 bases in between. This chain's CDR3 is CASSLPSSGANVLTF. CDR3 DNA: TGTGCCAGCAGCTTGCCCAGCTCTGGGGCCAACGTCCTGACTTTC.

This chain joins TRBV5-1 and TRBJ2-5; the D is unclear. The CDR3 runs to 13 residues. Germline values: CDR1 SGHRS, CDR2 YFSETQ. Trimming cost V 2 bases and J 1 base, with 6 bases left between them. CDR3 amino acids: CASSLSSQETQYF. The DNA of the CDR3 is TGCGCCAGCAGCTTATCTAGCCAAGAGACCCAGTACTTC.

By share of the sample, this clonotype is medium-sized. The chain uses TRBV7-9 and TRBJ2-2, with unresolved D. V lost 6 bases and J lost 3, with 17 bases in between. The CDR3 loop spans 16 amino acids. CDR1 is SEHNR, CDR2 FQNEAQ, per germline (reference sequence). CDR3 region: CASRKNRDGDTGELFF. In nucleotides, the CDR3 is TGTGCCAGCAGGAAAAACCGAGACGGCGACACCGGGGAGCTGTTTTTT.

The CDR3 sequence: CASSLREGDTQYF. In DNA, the CDR3 is TGTGCCAGCAGCCTCAGGGAAGGGGATACGCAGTATTTT. The V gene is TRBV7-3, the J gene TRBJ2-3; the D gene is possibly TRBD1 (5 bases). The CDR3 has 13 residues. The germline V gene encodes CDR1 SGHTA and CDR2 FQGTGA. V was clipped by 5 bases and J by 6 bases, with 12 bases between them. Together with reference TRBV7-3 and TRBJ2-3, the CDR3 gives the full variable domain: GAGVSQTPSNKVTEKGKYVELRCDPISGHTALYWYRQSLGQGPEFLIYFQGTGAADDSGLPNDRFFAVRPEGSVSTLKIQRTERGDSAVYLCASSLREGDTQYFGPGTRLTVL.

The rearrangement uses TRBV18 and TRBJ1-2; 7 bases align to TRBD1. Germline CDR1 and CDR2: KGHSH and LQKENI. Germline trimming cut 2 bases from V and 0 bases from J; bases unmatched to any gene: 9. This CDR3 spans 17 amino acids. CDR3 loop: CASSPGVSGQTNYGYTF. The CDR3 nucleotides read TGTGCCAGCTCACCAGGCGTATCGGGACAGACTAACTATGGCTACACCTTC.

This clonotype showed up many times. The chain carries TRBV4-2 and TRBJ2-1, with 10 nucleotides matching TRBD1. V was pared by 4 bases and J by 2 bases, with 8 bases of the junction left unmatched. The CDR3 totals 17 residues. Germline V gives CDR1 LGHNA, CDR2 YNFKEQ. The CDR3 is CASSRYLGQGTYNEQFF. CDR3 coding DNA: TGTGCCAGCAGCCGCTACTTGGGACAGGGGACCTACAATGAGCAGTTCTTC.

In this sample, this clonotype turned up many times. J is TRBJ2-1 and V is TRBV11-2; TRBD1 matches 8 bases. V shed 1 base, J shed 3 bases, and the junction held 2 bases outside the gene matches. The germline V gene encodes CDR1 SGHAT and CDR2 FQNNGV. This CDR3 has 15 amino acids. CDR3 protein: CASSLGDRNYNEQFF. The CDR3 nucleotides read TGTGCCAGCAGCTTAGGGGACAGGAACTACAATGAGCAGTTCTTC. The whole variable domain, remainder taken from reference TRBV11-2 and TRBJ2-1, is EAGVAQSPRYKIIEKRQSVAFWCNPISGHATLYWYQQILGQGPKLLIQFQNNGVVDDSQLPKDRFSAERLKGVDSTLKIQPAKLEDSAVYLCASSLGDRNYNEQFFGPGTRLTVL.